These 28 T cell receptor beta chains were sequenced from one sample in a study of blood T cell repertoires in COVID-19. Measured with immunoSEQ multiplex PCR; TCRdb has only the in-frame clones, and not every one. The sample holds 300,000 to 350,000 clones; about 90% are singletons and the top ten take 2% to 3%. The sequenced sample consisted of peripheral blood. These receptors all stem from a man younger than 35 with active or convalescent COVID-19.

CDR3: CASRSLAEGQPQHF. Here the CDR3 DNA reads TGTGCCAGCAGGTCCCTTGCGGAGGGCCAGCCCCAGCATTTT. The J gene is TRBJ1-5, the V gene TRBV6-5; D is ambiguous. This CDR3 contains 14 residues. Germline V gives CDR1 MNHEY, CDR2 SVGAGI. With 6 bases removed from V and 7 bases from J, the gap between germline ends came to 16 bases.

The chain carries TRBV15 and TRBJ2-1; perhaps TRBD2 as D (6 bases). The ends were cut back, 1 base at V and 1 base at J, with 11 bases in the middle. The CDR3 runs to 16 residues. The V gene's germline CDR1 is LNHNV and CDR2 YYDKDF (reference sequence). For the CDR3, the DNA is TGTGCCACCAGCAGAGGACCGGGAGTGTCCTACAATGAGCAGTTCTTC. Translated: CATSRGPGVSYNEQFF.

Ten or more counts support this clone. The V gene is TRBV18, the J gene TRBJ2-7, with D perhaps TRBD1 (6 bases). With 6 bases removed from V and 1 base from J, the gap between germline ends came to 13 bases. Germline V gene lookup returns CDR1 KGHSH and CDR2 LQKENI. This CDR3 contains 14 residues. As DNA, the CDR3 is TGTGCCAGCTCCCGGACAGAGGATTCCTACGAGCAGTACTTC. Translating it yields CASSRTEDSYEQYF.

The chain joins TRBV5-6 to TRBJ2-3; no firm D call. From germline, CDR1 is SGHDT and CDR2 YYEEEE. This CDR3 is built from 15 residues. Trimming stripped 3 bases from V and 4 bases from J, with 15 bases between. CDR3 protein: CASSSFSSGSDTQYF. DNA of the CDR3: TGTGCCAGCAGCTCCTTCTCGTCGGGTTCAGATACGCAGTATTTT.

The DNA of the CDR3 is TGTGCCAGCAGTACCCGGTCGCGGAACTATGGCTACACCTTC. Translated, it gives CASSTRSRNYGYTF. The chain carries TRBV6-2 or TRBV6-3 and TRBJ1-2; no clear D gene. V lost 5 bases and J lost 2, with 12 bases in between. Germline CDR1 is MNHEY and CDR2 is SVGEGT. The CDR3 has 14 amino acids.

This clone was recorded once. V and J are TRBV19 and TRBJ2-2; TRBD1 agrees at 7 bases. This CDR3 has 16 residues. The V gene end was trimmed by 3 bases and the J gene end by 6 bases; junction bases not matched to a gene: 10. CDR1 LNHDA and CDR2 SQIVND come from the germline V gene (reference sequence). The CDR3 protein is CASSMAQGWIAGELFF. The CDR3 DNA is TGTGCCAGTAGTATGGCACAGGGGTGGATCGCCGGGGAGCTGTTTTTT.

This clone was seen only once. This chain connects TRBV4-2 to TRBJ1-1; 9 bases align to TRBD1. After removal of 3 bases from V and 1 base from J, the junction contained 3 bases not matched to a gene. Germline values: CDR1 LGHNA, CDR2 YNFKEQ. The length of the CDR3 is 15 residues. The CDR3: CASSHWTGENTEAFF. CDR3 nucleotide sequence: TGTGCCAGCAGCCACTGGACAGGGGAGAACACTGAAGCTTTCTTT.

This sequence joins TRBV6-4 and TRBJ1-1, with D perhaps TRBD1 (6 bases). Germline V gene sequence: CDR1 MRHNA, CDR2 SNTAGT. Trimming took 0 bases from V and 6 from J, leaving 8 bases between them. CDR3 length equals 13 residues. The CDR3 nucleotides are TGTGCCAGCAGTGACTCTGAGGGGGCTGAAGCTTTCTTT. Translation: CASSDSEGAEAFF.

The CDR3 sequence is CASRDYYEQYF. CDR3 nucleotide sequence: TGTGCCAGTAGAGACTACTACGAGCAGTACTTC. This sequence joins TRBV19 and TRBJ2-7; the D gene is possibly TRBD2 (5 bases). This CDR3 is 11 amino acids long. V lost 6 bases, J lost 3 bases, and 6 bases lay in between. Per germline, CDR1 LNHDA and CDR2 SQIVND (reference sequence).

The CDR3 DNA sequence: TGTGCCAGCAGCTTAGCGGTGAGTGCAAGCTCCTACAATGAGCAGTTCTTC. Residues: CASSLAVSASSYNEQFF. This chain uses TRBV7-8 with TRBJ2-1; no firm D call. The CDR3 covers 17 residues. The V end was cut by 0 bases, the J end by 0 bases, with 12 bases between. CDR1 is SGHVS and CDR2 is FQNEAQ in the germline V gene. The full variable domain, rest sourced from reference TRBV7-8 and TRBJ2-1, is GAGVSQSPRYKVAKRGQDVALRCDPISGHVSLFWYQQALGQGPEFLTYFQNEAQLDKSGLPSDRFFAERPEGSVSTLKIQRTQQEDSAVYLCASSLAVSASSYNEQFFGPGTRLTVL.

The chain links TRBV6-6 to TRBJ1-5, with 9 bases lining up with TRBD1. CDR1 is MNHNY and CDR2 is SVGAGI in the germline V gene (reference sequence). Trimming removed 10 bases from V and 3 bases from J; junction bases left unmatched: 7. The length of the CDR3 is 14 residues. In DNA form, the CDR3 reads TGTGCCATCCGGGGGGACAGGGACAATCAGCCCCAGCATTTT. It yields the protein CAIRGDRDNQPQHF.

The chain is built from TRBV27 and TRBJ1-4; D perhaps matches TRBD1 (6 bases). Per germline, CDR1 MNHEY and CDR2 SMNVEV (reference sequence). The CDR3 is made up of 17 amino acids. The V end was cut by 5 bases, the J end by 0 bases, with 16 bases between. The CDR3 reads CASSPEYWTATNEKLFF. CDR3 coding DNA: TGTGCCAGCAGTCCCGAATATTGGACAGCAACTAATGAAAAACTGTTTTTT.

The J gene is TRBJ2-6, the V gene TRBV9; D is possibly TRBD2 (5 bases). The germline CDR1 and CDR2 sequences are SGDLS and YYNGEE. There are 17 residues in the CDR3. V was cut by 2 bases and J by 2 bases, with 14 bases left in between. The DNA of the CDR3 is TGTGCCAGCAGCGTCCGGGAAAAGGAGGCTGGGGCCAACGTCCTGACTTTC. It yields the protein CASSVREKEAGANVLTF.

This chain uses TRBV4-1 with TRBJ1-3; tentative D call: TRBD1 (5 bases). Germline values: CDR1 MGHRA, CDR2 YSYEKL. The V gene lost 1 base and the J gene lost 0 bases, with 13 bases spanning the gap. CDR3 length equals 17 residues. The CDR3 DNA reads TGCGCCAGCAGCCAAGTAGAGACAGTCTTCTCTGGAAACACCATATATTTT. Encoded protein: CASSQVETVFSGNTIYF.

The gene calls are TRBV11-2 and TRBJ2-7; weak D call: TRBD1 (5 bases). The CDR3 spans 15 residues. Trimming cost V 1 base and J 5 bases, with 15 bases left between them. The germline V gene encodes CDR1 SGHAT and CDR2 FQNNGV. The CDR3 coding sequence is TGTGCCAGCAGCTTAGCTGATGTATCAGGGAACGAGCAGTACTTC. It translates to CASSLADVSGNEQYF.

Notes on this clone: No DNA is shown, since the ends of the CDR3 on it are uncertain; the CDR3 is the one TCRdb lists. The chain couples TRBV27 to TRBJ2-7; TRBD2 is the table's D call, not checked against the DNA. The CDR3 is 15 amino acids long, termini counted. Germline lookup yields CDR1 MNHEY and CDR2 SMNVEV (reference sequence). CDR3 sequence reads: CASSSSGRGSYEQYF.

This chain connects TRBV5-8 to TRBJ2-3, with D possibly being TRBD2 (6 bases). The CDR3 consists of 14 residues. The germline V gene has CDR1 SGHTS and CDR2 YDEGEE. V lost 2 bases, J lost 2 bases, and 9 bases lay in between. This chain's CDR3 is CASSFGLPTDTQYF. The DNA of the CDR3 is TGTGCCAGCAGCTTTGGACTACCCACAGATACGCAGTATTTT.

The rearrangement uses TRBV27 and TRBJ1-2, with D possibly being TRBD1 (6 bases). This CDR3 has 17 amino acids. In germline, CDR1 is MNHEY, CDR2 SMNVEV (reference sequence). Trimming shortened V by 2 bases and J by 8 bases, and 24 bases separated the two germline ends. The CDR3 protein is CASSLTLPGTTRRGYTF. Here the CDR3 DNA reads TGTGCCAGCAGTTTAACACTTCCCGGGACAACTCGGCGGGGCTACACCTTC.

The rearrangement joins TRBV7-2 to TRBJ2-3, with TRBD2 identical over 9 bases. The CDR3 totals 17 residues. Losses at the gene ends were 5 bases for V and 0 bases for J; bases not matched to a gene: 9. Germline V CDR1 and CDR2: SGHTA, FQGNSA. The CDR3 sequence is CASSQRPSGTSTDTQYF. The CDR3 coding sequence is TGTGCCAGCAGCCAGAGACCTAGCGGGACTAGCACAGATACGCAGTATTTT.

There are a few counts of this clone. The genes are TRBV4-1 and TRBJ1-2, with a possible D match to TRBD1 (6 bases). The CDR3 is 13 amino acids. V lost 6 bases, J lost 5 bases, and 13 bases lay in between. The germline V gene has CDR1 MGHRA and CDR2 YSYEKL. CDR3 coding DNA: TGCGCCAGCAGATCTCGGCAGGGGTATGGCTACACCTTC. It translates to CASRSRQGYGYTF.

V is TRBV4-1 and J is TRBJ2-6, with 10 bases aligning to TRBD1. This CDR3 has 19 amino acids. Germline values: CDR1 MGHRA, CDR2 YSYEKL. V was clipped by 1 base and J by 1 base; unmatched bases: 7. In DNA, the CDR3 is TGCGCCAGCAGCCAAGTCTACGGGACAGGGGTGTCTGGGGCCAACGTCCTGACTTTC. It codes for CASSQVYGTGVSGANVLTF.

The rearrangement joins TRBV6-2 or TRBV6-3 to TRBJ2-4; 8 bases match TRBD2. V lost 6 bases to trimming and J lost 7 bases; unmatched junction nucleotides: 8. The CDR3 loop spans 14 amino acids. Germline CDR1 reads MNHEY; CDR2 reads SVGEGT. CDR3 protein: CASSGGGGANIQYF. As DNA, the CDR3 is TGTGCCAGCAGCGGGGGGGGAGGAGCGAACATTCAGTACTTC.

The chain has TRBV29-1 and TRBJ1-4; 8 nucleotides line up with TRBD1. This CDR3 has 13 residues. V lost 4 bases, J lost 5 bases, and 3 bases stayed unmatched. Germline lookup yields CDR1 SQVTM and CDR2 ANQGSEA. CDR3 sequence: CSVGRQGNEKLFF. CDR3 nucleotides: TGCAGCGTTGGAAGACAGGGGAATGAAAAACTGTTTTTT.

The gene calls are TRBV7-2 and TRBJ2-7; 7 nucleotides align to TRBD2. In germline, CDR1 is SGHTA, CDR2 FQGNSA. V lost 3 bases, J lost 2 bases, and 7 bases stayed unmatched. The CDR3 contains 15 residues. The CDR3 sequence: CASSLGGGGAYEQYF. The CDR3 nucleotides are TGTGCCAGCAGCTTGGGGGGGGGAGGGGCCTACGAGCAGTACTTC.

The gene calls are TRBV9 and TRBJ2-7; weak D call: TRBD2 (5 bases). Between the trimmed V and J ends, which lost 5 bases and 5 bases, there was a span of 11 bases. CDR1 SGDLS and CDR2 YYNGEE come from the germline V gene. The CDR3 is made up of 12 amino acids. CDR3 region: CASSGSRNEQYF. DNA of the CDR3: TGTGCCAGCAGTGGGAGTCGGAACGAGCAGTACTTC.

The chain is built from TRBV9 and TRBJ2-4; possibly TRBD2 for D (6 bases). The V gene's germline CDR1 is SGDLS and CDR2 YYNGEE. V lost 2 bases and J lost 4, with 10 bases in between. The CDR3 length is 14 residues. As DNA, the CDR3 is TGTGCCAGCAGCGTGGGGGGAGCTAAAAACATTCAGTACTTC. Protein: CASSVGGAKNIQYF.

The V call is TRBV11-2, the J call TRBJ2-3, with 9 positions matching TRBD2. Losses at the gene ends were 6 bases for V and 2 bases for J; bases not matched to a gene: 6. The CDR3 loop spans 15 amino acids. CDR1 is SGHAT and CDR2 is FQNNGV in the germline V gene. The CDR3 loop is CASRYLAGATDTQYF. CDR3 DNA sequence: TGTGCCAGCAGGTATTTAGCGGGAGCCACAGATACGCAGTATTTT.

The gene calls are TRBV28 and TRBJ1-2, with D possibly matching TRBD1 (6 bases). The CDR3 has 12 residues. The V and J ends lost 10 bases and 7 bases respectively, with 16 bases between them. Germline V CDR1 and CDR2: MDHEN, SYDVKM. In DNA, the CDR3 is TGTGCCACCACTACAGGGTTGGGTGGCTACACCTTC. Protein product: CATTTGLGGYTF.